This T cell receptor (beta chain) was identified during a study of Ad26.COV2.S vaccination and SARS-CoV-2 variants (dated by TCRdb to the early 2020s). Some background on the complete study: Donors in the vaccine arm were drawn from COV1001, a multicentre, randomized, double-blind, placebo-controlled phase I-IIa trial testing Ad26.COV2.S in healthy adults. Trial participants were randomized into five groups of five: low-dose or high-dose Ad26.COV2.S given once or twice, or placebo on both occasions. TCRbeta repertoire sequencing was used to assess the specificity and breadth of SARS-CoV-2-reactive T cell receptors after Ad26.COV2.S vaccination. Ad26.COV2.S was given intramuscularly at 5x10^10 or 1x10^11 viral particles, as a single shot or as two shots 56 days apart. Throughout the experiments and outcome assessment, investigators stayed blinded to trial group allocation. A total of approximately 30 samples were included in the TCR-sequenced set, comprising some 20 Ad26.COV2.S vaccine recipients, 5 placebo recipients and 8 SARS-CoV-2 convalescent individuals. Results and caveats for the whole study, not just this receptor: The authors noted that the TCR breadth and depth analyses may have underestimated total T cell responses. Substantial breadth of spike-specific CD8+ and CD4+ T cell responses was reported after vaccination. The study lacked the statistical power to compare responses across vaccine doses or regimens. Comparable non-spike TCR breadth was observed between vaccine and placebo recipients, consistent with only spike being contained in the vaccine. Higher spike-specific TCR breadth was observed in Ad26.COV2.S recipients than in placebo recipients (P = 0.0014).

Per the publication, the treatment or condition label means: some 20 received Ad26.COV2.S at low or high dose, single or two shots; about 5 received placebo; per-sample allocation not given. For vaccine and placebo recipients, the sequenced repertoires came from samples collected on day 63 after the first injection. Cohort 1b enrolled about 25 adults aged 18-55 years at a single site in Boston, USA, between 29 July and 7 August 2020. Ad26.COV2.S was a replication-incompetent adenovirus type 26 vector expressing a prefusion-stabilized SARS-CoV-2 spike protein from the original Wuhan strain. The CDR3 measures 13 amino acids from cysteine to phenylalanine. Kept here is only the CDR3 DNA, which spans 39 bases and is read in frame from base 1. Via the germline V gene, CDR1 is MNHEY and CDR2 SVGAGI. Relative to germline, V is 4 bases shorter and J is 6 bases shorter, with 12 bases between their ends. The immunoSEQ Assay was used to sequence TCRbeta CDR3 regions. After extraction, genomic DNA underwent amplification by bias-controlled multiplex PCR, followed by high-throughput sequencing. Per the original workflow: To quantify the absolute abundance of every unique TCRbeta CDR3 region, sequences were collapsed and filtered. T cell fraction was estimated by normalizing TCRbeta template counts to usable DNA, which was measured by amplifying reference genes present in all nucleated cells. Repertoire TCRs were annotated as SARS-CoV-2-specific by exact matching of V gene, CDR3 amino acid sequence and J gene to a known reactive TCR set. The reference SARS-CoV-2 TCR set came from MIRA and was filtered for enrichment in COVID-19-positive ImmuneCODE repertoires, removing public or cross-reactive TCRs. Drawing on the MIRA antigens, annotated TCRs were analysed further at the level of specific ORF or position within ORF. Breadth was defined as annotated unique rearrangements over total unique productive rearrangements; depth was the summed frequency of those rearrangements. Two-sided Wilcoxon rank-sum tests were used to compare TCR breadth between groups. This is the immuneACCESS table as TCRdb keeps it, with only in-frame sequences that have V and J called. A part of the clones is gone; compared with another copy, unresolved V genes explain less than half, and the rest is unexplained. V, J and clone size were drawn from that table, and D and trimming were deduced from the DNA. The sample has about 420,000 clones on record, roughly 90% of them singletons. The biggest ten clones account for about 4% of the sample.

A note on this clone: The clone's antigen remains unknown. No base-level quality is on record; no much larger clone is a single base apart.

The sequence was obtained from a person aged 18-65 years who received the Ad26.COV2.S COVID-19 vaccine or a placebo. The chain uses TRBV6-5 and TRBJ1-1; TRBD1 could be the D gene, as 6 bases match. Here the sequenced sample was peripheral blood, taken in a trial of Ad26.COV2.S vaccine versus placebo. The nucleotide sequence reads as follows: TGTGCCAGCAGTTTCACAGAGGGGGCTGAAGCTTTCTTT. Its protein reads: CASSFTEGAEAFF.